This T cell receptor beta chain was sequenced during a study of OX40 agonist ivuxolimab in advanced cancers. Findings and limits, study-wide: The study observed clonal expansion of CD4+ and CD8+ blood T cells by week 6 at 0.1 to 3.0 mg/kg.

Sequenced by immunoSEQ multiplex PCR; TCRdb stores in-frame clones only, minus some. The data contain about 68,000 clones, 90% to 95% of them seen just once; the ten biggest clones take up around 0.31%. Germline values: CDR1 SEHNR, CDR2 FQNEAQ (reference sequence). This CDR3 spans 14 amino acids. Trimming pared 3 bases from V and 5 bases from J, leaving 13 bases between. A remark on this clone: The target antigen is unknown.

Exclusion applied to patients with autoimmune disease history or systemic immunosuppression. This specimen consisted of CD4+ or CD8+ T cells sorted from blood, obtained in a trial of the OX40 agonist ivuxolimab. This clonotype was obtained from an adult with an advanced solid tumor such as melanoma, head and neck, liver or kidney cancer. The rearrangement uses TRBV7-9 and TRBJ1-2; D is undetermined. CDR3 DNA sequence: TGTGCCAGCAGCTTGGGTGGGCAAGCGTATGGCTACACCTTC. Protein sequence: CASSLGGQAYGYTF.